This T cell receptor (beta chain) was retrieved from a study of radiotherapy plus CTLA-4 blockade in lung cancer. This clone has only a few counts. Germline assignment: CDR1 SGHRS and CDR2 YFSETQ. V shed 4 bases and J shed 5 bases, with 13 bases lying between them. The CDR3 loop spans 14 amino acids. The table came from immunoSEQ multiplex PCR; TCRdb's copy has only in-frame clones and leaves some out. The table lists 25,000 to 30,000 clones, over 70% of them singletons. The sample was peripheral blood, taken from a patient treated with radiotherapy plus ipilimumab. The clonotype originates from a human donor with non-small cell lung cancer that progressed on radiotherapy plus ipilimumab. This chain connects TRBV5-1 to TRBJ2-1, with D perhaps TRBD2 (5 bases). The CDR3 here is CASSPAYGDNEQFF. The CDR3 nucleotides read TGCGCCAGCAGCCCCGCGTACGGGGACAATGAGCAGTTCTTC.